Included here is one T cell receptor beta chain sequence, with context. The data are from a study of blood T cell repertoires in COVID-19. Libraries were prepared by immunoSEQ multiplex PCR; TCRdb keeps only in-frame clonotypes and omits some of them. The sample gives 60,000 to 85,000 clones, under 85% of which show up once; around 21% is in the top ten. Trimming at V came to 6 bases and at J to 9 bases, leaving 4 bases not matched to a gene. CDR3 length: 12 amino acids. The germline CDR1 and CDR2 sequences are MNHEY and SVGAGI. J is TRBJ2-1 and V is TRBV6-5; 8 bases are a match to TRBD2. The clonotype originates from a man in his 70s with acute or convalescent COVID-19. The specimen sequenced was peripheral blood. Written as DNA, the CDR3 is TGTGCCAGCAGGGGACTAGGGGTTGAGCAGTTCTTC. Translation: CASRGLGVEQFF.